The rows below give T cell receptor beta chains drawn from one sample of a study of spatial heterogeneity in lung cancer. Via MiXCR, TCRdb re-called the 5' RACE reads, giving one row per CDR3 protein. This table has some 50,000 distinct CDR3 sequences, 6.5% to 8% appearing once. Here the sequenced sample was PBMCs, taken at surgery. The receptors shown here come from a female donor with early-stage non-small cell lung cancer. CDR3s include the opening cysteine and the closing phenylalanine or tryptophan. Each record gives: J gene, clone size, D gene, V gene, CDR3 DNA, CDR3 protein. D genes are given only for firm matches. A row's size may be missing; if present it is once, few, many or a size class.

TRBJ2-7,.,TRBD1,TRBV30,TGTGCCTGGAGTCTTGGGACAGTACCCTACGAGCAGTACTTC,CAWSLGTVPYEQYF
TRBJ1-1,many,.,TRBV7-9,TGTGCCAGCAGCTTAGGGGAACAGGCCCTCTTGGGCACTGAAGCTTTCTTT,CASSLGEQALLGTEAFF
TRBJ2-5,many,.,TRBV5-1,TGCGCCAGCAGCTTGGAGTGGGGCTCAGAGACCCAGTACTTC,CASSLEWGSETQYF
TRBJ1-6,many,TRBD1,TRBV11-2,TGTGCCAGCAGCTTCGATAGACAGGGAATTTCTCCCCTCCACTTT,CASSFDRQGISPLHF
TRBJ1-5,.,.,TRBV29-1,TGCAGCGTTTCCGCTGGAAGCAATCAGCCCCAGCATTTT,CSVSAGSNQPQHF
TRBJ2-7,.,.,TRBV4-3,TGCGCCAGCAGCCGCGTGGGGGGCGGGAGCTCCTACGAGCAGTACTTC,CASSRVGGGSSYEQYF
TRBJ2-1,many,.,TRBV20-1,TGCAGTGCTAGGGCTGCGGCTTCCAGCTCCTACAATGAGCAGTTCTTC,CSARAAASSSYNEQFF
TRBJ2-5,.,.,TRBV9,TGTGCCAGCAGCGTAGCTCGGGGGGCACCACAAGAGACCCAGTACTTC,CASSVARGAPQETQYF
TRBJ1-1,many,.,TRBV6-6,TGTGCCAGCAGTTATTCAGGGCGAACTGAAGCTTTCTTT,CASSYSGRTEAFF
TRBJ1-3,few,.,TRBV6-1,TGTGCCATTCCCGGGCCGGGCTCTGGAAACACCATATATTTT,CAIPGPGSGNTIYF
TRBJ1-2,many,TRBD1,TRBV27,TGTGCCAGCAGTTTAAGGGGGGGACAGTTTAACTATGGCTACACCTTC,CASSLRGGQFNYGYTF
TRBJ2-3,many,TRBD2,TRBV7-9,TGTGCCAGCAGCCCAGTAGCGGGGTTCACAGATACGCAGTATTTT,CASSPVAGFTDTQYF
TRBJ1-2,.,.,TRBV20-1,TGCAGTGCTAGTGATTCGGACAGACCCAACTATGGCTACACCTTC,CSASDSDRPNYGYTF
TRBJ1-5,many,.,TRBV7-9,TGTGCCAGCAGCCAACGAAAGAGCAATCAGCCCCAGCATTTT,CASSQRKSNQPQHF
TRBJ1-3,.,TRBD1,TRBV9,TGTGCCAGCAGCGGGAGGGGGCTTACAGGAAACACCATATATTTT,CASSGRGLTGNTIYF
TRBJ1-1,.,TRBD1,TRBV7-2,TGTGCCAGCAGCTTAGTGGCAGGGGGCATTGGCGCTGAAGCTTTCTTT,CASSLVAGGIGAEAFF
TRBJ2-1,.,.,TRBV24-1,TGTGCCACCACCTCCAGCACAGTTGCGGGGAATGAGCAGTTCTTC,CATTSSTVAGNEQFF
TRBJ2-7,many,.,TRBV20-1,TGCAGTGCCTTAAATCCCGGAATGGGGACCTACGAGCAGTACTTC,CSALNPGMGTYEQYF
TRBJ2-5,few,TRBD2,TRBV7-8,TGTGCCAGCACCATCTATCCAGCGGGGGGACAAGAGACCCAGTACTTC,CASTIYPAGGQETQYF
TRBJ1-3,many,.,TRBV7-2,TGTGCCAGCAGCTTAGAAGGCCTTACGGCTGGAAACACCATATATTTT,CASSLEGLTAGNTIYF
TRBJ1-1,.,.,TRBV28,TGTGCCAGCAGTTTCGGGACTAAGAACACTGAAGCTTTCTTT,CASSFGTKNTEAFF
TRBJ1-1,.,.,TRBV20-1,TGCAGTGCTAGGCCCAACATGAACACTGAAGCTTTCTTT,CSARPNMNTEAFF
TRBJ2-1,.,TRBD2,TRBV6-2/TRBV6-3,TGTGCCAGCAGTCCCCTAGTCAAGGTAGCGGGGGGGATCGATGAGCAGTTCTTC,CASSPLVKVAGGIDEQFF
TRBJ1-1,few,.,TRBV18,TGTGCCAGCTCACGCGTGGGGGGGGACACTGAAGCTTTCTTT,CASSRVGGDTEAFF
TRBJ2-5,many,TRBD2,TRBV30,TGTGCCTGGAGGCCGGGACTAGCATCTGAGACCCAGTACTTC,CAWRPGLASETQYF
TRBJ1-4,many,TRBD1,TRBV20-1,TGCAGTGCTAGAATCCTAGGGGGCGTTAATGAAAAACTGTTTTTT,CSARILGGVNEKLFF
TRBJ2-1,many,.,TRBV5-1,TGCGCCAGCAGCTTGGTCGGGGGTCCCGCGATGCAGTTCTTC,CASSLVGGPAMQFF